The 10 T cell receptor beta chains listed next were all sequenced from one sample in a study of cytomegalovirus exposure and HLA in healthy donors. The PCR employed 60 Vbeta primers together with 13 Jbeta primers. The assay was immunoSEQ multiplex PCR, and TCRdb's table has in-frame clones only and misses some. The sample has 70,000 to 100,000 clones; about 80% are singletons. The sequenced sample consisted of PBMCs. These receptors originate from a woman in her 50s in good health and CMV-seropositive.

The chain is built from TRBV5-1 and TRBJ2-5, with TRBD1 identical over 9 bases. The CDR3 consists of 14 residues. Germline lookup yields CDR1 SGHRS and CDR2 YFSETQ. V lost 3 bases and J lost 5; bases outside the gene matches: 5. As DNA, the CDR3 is TGCGCCAGCAGCTCGAGGACAGGGGCCGAGACCCAGTACTTC. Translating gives CASSSRTGAETQYF.

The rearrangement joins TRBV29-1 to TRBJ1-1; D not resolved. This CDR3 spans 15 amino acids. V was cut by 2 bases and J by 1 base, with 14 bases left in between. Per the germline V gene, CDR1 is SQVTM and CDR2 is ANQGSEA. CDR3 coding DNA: TGCAGCGTTGAATCCCACGTCCGGTCGAACACTGAAGCTTTCTTT. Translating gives CSVESHVRSNTEAFF.

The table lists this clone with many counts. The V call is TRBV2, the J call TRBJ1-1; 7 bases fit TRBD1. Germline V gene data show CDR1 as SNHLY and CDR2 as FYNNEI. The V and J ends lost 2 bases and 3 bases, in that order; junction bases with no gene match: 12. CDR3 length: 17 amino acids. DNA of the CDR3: TGTGCCAGCAGTGAATATTGGGCACAGGGGCGCCACACTGAAGCTTTCTTT. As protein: CASSEYWAQGRHTEAFF. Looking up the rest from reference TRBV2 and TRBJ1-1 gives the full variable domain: EPEVTQTPSHQVTQMGQEVILRCVPISNHLYFYWYRQILGQKVEFLVSFYNNEISEKSEIFDDQFSVERPDGSNFTLKIRSTKLEDSAMYFCASSEYWAQGRHTEAFFGQGTRLTVV.

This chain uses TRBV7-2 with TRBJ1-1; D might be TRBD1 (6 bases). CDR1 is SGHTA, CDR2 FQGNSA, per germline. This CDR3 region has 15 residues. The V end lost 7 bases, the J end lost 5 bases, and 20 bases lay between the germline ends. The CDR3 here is CASKLGRGPGTEAFF. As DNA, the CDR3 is TGTGCCAGCAAATTAGGCAGGGGCCCCGGGACTGAAGCTTTCTTT.

CDR3 loop: CASSNHLLGGRAPRDTQYF. CDR3 nucleotides: TGTGCCAGCAGCAACCACTTGTTGGGCGGGAGGGCCCCCCGGGATACGCAGTATTTT. The J gene is TRBJ2-3, the V gene TRBV14; TRBD2 aligns across 9 bases. The germline CDR1 and CDR2 sequences are SGHDN and FVKESK. The CDR3 runs to 19 residues. The V segment lost 5 bases and the J segment 6 bases; nucleotides outside the gene matches: 21.

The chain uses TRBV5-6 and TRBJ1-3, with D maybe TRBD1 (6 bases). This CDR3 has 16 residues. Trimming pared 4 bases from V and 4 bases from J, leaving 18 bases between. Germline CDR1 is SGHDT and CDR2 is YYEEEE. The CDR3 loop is CASSALNRVEGNTIYF. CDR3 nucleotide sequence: TGTGCCAGCAGCGCATTAAACAGGGTAGAAGGAAACACCATATATTTT.

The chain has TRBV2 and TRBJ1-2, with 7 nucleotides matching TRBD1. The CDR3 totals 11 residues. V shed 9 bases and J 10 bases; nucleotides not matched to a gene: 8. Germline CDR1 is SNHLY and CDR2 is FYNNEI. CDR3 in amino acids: CASIQGGTYTF. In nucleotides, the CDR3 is TGTGCCAGTATTCAGGGGGGAACCTACACCTTC.

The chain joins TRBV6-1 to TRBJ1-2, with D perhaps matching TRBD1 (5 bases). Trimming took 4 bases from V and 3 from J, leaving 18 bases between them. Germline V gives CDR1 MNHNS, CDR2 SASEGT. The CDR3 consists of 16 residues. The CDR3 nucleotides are TGTGCCAGCAGTGGGGTGGGGCAGAGGCCGGACTATGGCTACACCTTC. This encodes CASSGVGQRPDYGYTF.

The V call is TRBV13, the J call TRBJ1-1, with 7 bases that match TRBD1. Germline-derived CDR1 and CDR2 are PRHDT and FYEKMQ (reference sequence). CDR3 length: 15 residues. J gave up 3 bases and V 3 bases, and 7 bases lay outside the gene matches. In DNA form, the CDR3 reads TGTGCCAGCAGCTTTGCGGAAAGGGGGCACACTGAAGCTTTCTTT. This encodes CASSFAERGHTEAFF. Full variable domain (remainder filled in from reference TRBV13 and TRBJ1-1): AAGVIQSPRHLIKEKRETATLKCYPIPRHDTVYWYQQGPGQDPQFLISFYEKMQSDKGSIPDRFSAQQFSDYHSELNMSSLELGDSALYFCASSFAERGHTEAFFGQGTRLTVV.

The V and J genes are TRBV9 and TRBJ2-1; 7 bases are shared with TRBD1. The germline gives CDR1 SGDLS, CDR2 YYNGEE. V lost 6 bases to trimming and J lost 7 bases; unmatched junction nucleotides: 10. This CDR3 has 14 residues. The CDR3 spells CASTPTGQTNEQFF. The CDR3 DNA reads TGTGCCAGCACGCCGACGGGACAGACTAATGAGCAGTTCTTC.